This is a list of T cell receptor beta chains from one sample in a study of shared clonotypes between healthy human individuals. Clones were sequenced by immunoSEQ multiplex PCR, and TCRdb holds only the in-frame ones, with some missing. This sample has about 2.1 million clones; just over 90% occur once, and the top ten carry about 1.7%. The specimen sequenced was naive CD8+ T cells from PBMCs. The receptors come from a young man in good health. Some clones in this sample may be carry-over from other donors' samples. Each CDR3 is given with its conserved first and last residue. The order of the fields is V gene, clone size, J gene, D gene, CDR3 DNA, CDR3 protein. D genes are given only for firm matches. Clone size is not always given. Where it is, it says once, few, many or a class for expanded clones.

v_gene: TRBV11-2; abundance: -; j_gene: TRBJ2-1; d_gene: TRBD2; CDR3nt: TGTGCCAGCAGCTTGCCCACCGGGACTAGCGTGTCCTACAATGAGCAGTTCTTC; CDR3aa: CASSLPTGTSVSYNEQFF
v_gene: TRBV4-1; abundance: -; j_gene: TRBJ2-3; d_gene: -; CDR3nt: TGCGCCAGCAGTGGTAGCTATCCCCCAGATACGCAGTATTTT; CDR3aa: CASSGSYPPDTQYF
v_gene: TRBV7-9; abundance: -; j_gene: TRBJ2-3; d_gene: -; CDR3nt: TGTGCCAGCAGCCCCCGCGCGTCCGCTAGCACAGATACGCAGTATTTT; CDR3aa: CASSPRASASTDTQYF
v_gene: TRBV7-8; abundance: -; j_gene: TRBJ2-3; d_gene: TRBD2; CDR3nt: TGTGCCAGCAGCCCGGGAATCCGGAGCGGGAGTGCAGATACGCAGTATTTT; CDR3aa: CASSPGIRSGSADTQYF
v_gene: TRBV27; abundance: -; j_gene: TRBJ2-7; d_gene: -; CDR3nt: TGTGCCAGCAGCCCTTCTAGCGACCCCGGCGAGCAGTACTTC; CDR3aa: CASSPSSDPGEQYF
v_gene: TRBV7-2; abundance: -; j_gene: TRBJ2-2; d_gene: -; CDR3nt: TGTGCCAGCAGCCCCGGCGGGGAGCTGTTTTTT; CDR3aa: CASSPGGELFF
v_gene: TRBV7-8; abundance: -; j_gene: TRBJ1-1; d_gene: -; CDR3nt: TGTGCCAGCAGCCTAGGAGCTCAGGTCAACACTGAAGCTTTCTTT; CDR3aa: CASSLGAQVNTEAFF
v_gene: TRBV10-3; abundance: -; j_gene: TRBJ2-7; d_gene: -; CDR3nt: TGTGCCATCAGCGCGGTCGGAGACGAGCAGTACTTC; CDR3aa: CAISAVGDEQYF
v_gene: TRBV5-8; abundance: -; j_gene: TRBJ1-2; d_gene: -; CDR3nt: TGTGCCAGCAGCCAGGGGAGGCTTACTAACTATGGCTACACCTTC; CDR3aa: CASSQGRLTNYGYTF
v_gene: TRBV29-1; abundance: -; j_gene: TRBJ1-5; d_gene: -; CDR3nt: TGCAGCGTTCTCGACAGCCATCCTTATAGCAATCAGCCCCAGCATTTT; CDR3aa: CSVLDSHPYSNQPQHF
v_gene: TRBV27; abundance: -; j_gene: TRBJ2-1; d_gene: TRBD2; CDR3nt: TGTGCCAGCAGCATAGCGGGAGGGGGGGAGCAGTTCTTC; CDR3aa: CASSIAGGGEQFF
v_gene: TRBV25-1; abundance: -; j_gene: TRBJ2-1; d_gene: -; CDR3nt: TGTGCCAGCAGTGAAGACGGGTGGGCAGGGCACAATGAGCAGTTCTTC; CDR3aa: CASSEDGWAGHNEQFF
v_gene: TRBV27; abundance: -; j_gene: TRBJ2-7; d_gene: -; CDR3nt: TGTGCCAGCAGTCTCCGACAGGCCATCTCCTACGAGCAGTACTTC; CDR3aa: CASSLRQAISYEQYF
v_gene: TRBV9; abundance: -; j_gene: TRBJ2-7; d_gene: -; CDR3nt: TGTGCCAGCAGCCCAGGAGCCACCTACGAGCAGTACTTC; CDR3aa: CASSPGATYEQYF
v_gene: TRBV9; abundance: -; j_gene: TRBJ2-7; d_gene: -; CDR3nt: TGTGCCAGCAGCGACCCCTCCTACGAGCAGTACTTC; CDR3aa: CASSDPSYEQYF
v_gene: TRBV7-9; abundance: -; j_gene: TRBJ2-1; d_gene: -; CDR3nt: TGTGCCAGCAGCCAGACAAGGGGCCTCTACAATGAGCAGTTCTTC; CDR3aa: CASSQTRGLYNEQFF
v_gene: TRBV19; abundance: -; j_gene: TRBJ2-5; d_gene: -; CDR3nt: TGTGCCAGTAGTAACCCAGCCGGGTTGGACCAAGAGACCCAGTACTTC; CDR3aa: CASSNPAGLDQETQYF
v_gene: TRBV27; abundance: -; j_gene: TRBJ1-5; d_gene: -; CDR3nt: TGTGCCAGCAGTACTACGGACGAGATCAATCAGCCCCAGCATTTT; CDR3aa: CASSTTDEINQPQHF
v_gene: TRBV9; abundance: -; j_gene: TRBJ2-7; d_gene: TRBD1; CDR3nt: TGTGCCAGCAGCGTGAGGGAGACAGGGATCCCCTACGAGCAGTACTTC; CDR3aa: CASSVRETGIPYEQYF
v_gene: TRBV10-3; abundance: -; j_gene: TRBJ2-2; d_gene: -; CDR3nt: TGTGCCATCAGTGTACAGAGGAAGGTTGGCACCGGGGAGCTGTTTTTT; CDR3aa: CAISVQRKVGTGELFF
v_gene: TRBV4-3; abundance: -; j_gene: TRBJ2-7; d_gene: -; CDR3nt: TGCGCCAGCAGCATCGTCCGGGCGTCCTACGAGCAGTACTTC; CDR3aa: CASSIVRASYEQYF
v_gene: TRBV6-6; abundance: -; j_gene: TRBJ1-3; d_gene: -; CDR3nt: TGTGCCAGCAGCACCTACAGGCCGGGCTCTGGAAACACCATATATTTT; CDR3aa: CASSTYRPGSGNTIYF
v_gene: TRBV27; abundance: -; j_gene: TRBJ1-5; d_gene: TRBD1; CDR3nt: TGTGCCAGCAGTTCGGGACAGGGGACGGGTCAGCCCCAGCATTTT; CDR3aa: CASSSGQGTGQPQHF
v_gene: TRBV6-1; abundance: once; j_gene: TRBJ1-3; d_gene: -; CDR3nt: TGTGCCAGCAGTGAAGCCAGGGAACAGAATCTCTCTGGAAACACCATATATTTT; CDR3aa: CASSEAREQNLSGNTIYF
v_gene: TRBV4-3; abundance: -; j_gene: TRBJ1-5; d_gene: -; CDR3nt: TGCGCCAGCAGCCAAGATTTTGAGGATAAAAATCAGCCCCAGCATTTT; CDR3aa: CASSQDFEDKNQPQHF
v_gene: TRBV2; abundance: -; j_gene: TRBJ2-1; d_gene: TRBD2; CDR3nt: TGTGCCAGCAGTGAAAGGCTAGCGGGTACGTACAATGAGCAGTTCTTC; CDR3aa: CASSERLAGTYNEQFF
v_gene: TRBV5-1; abundance: -; j_gene: TRBJ1-6; d_gene: -; CDR3nt: TGCGCCAGCAGCTATGGGGATTCACCCCTCCACTTT; CDR3aa: CASSYGDSPLHF
v_gene: TRBV12-5; abundance: -; j_gene: TRBJ2-1; d_gene: TRBD2; CDR3nt: TGTGCTAGTGGTTTGGGGACTAGCGGAGGTGCGTACAATGAGCAGTTCTTC; CDR3aa: CASGLGTSGGAYNEQFF
v_gene: TRBV30; abundance: -; j_gene: TRBJ1-1; d_gene: -; CDR3nt: TGTGCCTGGAGTGTAGGGGCAGGGGTGAGGAACACTGAAGCTTTCTTT; CDR3aa: CAWSVGAGVRNTEAFF
v_gene: TRBV5-4; abundance: -; j_gene: TRBJ2-2; d_gene: TRBD1; CDR3nt: TGTGCCAGCAGCTCCGGGACAGGGAAACCCGGGGAGCTGTTTTTT; CDR3aa: CASSSGTGKPGELFF
v_gene: TRBV19; abundance: -; j_gene: TRBJ1-1; d_gene: -; CDR3nt: TGTGCCAGTAGGACGGGGGGGCTGAACACTGAAGCTTTCTTT; CDR3aa: CASRTGGLNTEAFF
v_gene: TRBV27; abundance: -; j_gene: TRBJ2-7; d_gene: -; CDR3nt: TGTGCCAGCCCACGGGGGGCTACCTACGAGCAGTACTTC; CDR3aa: CASPRGATYEQYF
v_gene: TRBV10-3; abundance: -; j_gene: TRBJ2-7; d_gene: -; CDR3nt: TGTGCCATCAGTGAGCAGGACTACGAGCAGTACTTC; CDR3aa: CAISEQDYEQYF
v_gene: TRBV5-6; abundance: -; j_gene: TRBJ2-1; d_gene: TRBD2; CDR3nt: TGTGCCAGCAGCTCGGGAGGGGATGAGCAGTTCTTC; CDR3aa: CASSSGGDEQFF
v_gene: TRBV30; abundance: -; j_gene: TRBJ1-3; d_gene: -; CDR3nt: TGTGCCCGGGGTGGTACTGGCAACACCATATATTTT; CDR3aa: CARGGTGNTIYF
v_gene: TRBV10-2; abundance: -; j_gene: TRBJ2-7; d_gene: -; CDR3nt: TGCGCCAGCGGCAGGGGTAACGAGCAGTACTTC; CDR3aa: CASGRGNEQYF
v_gene: TRBV4-2; abundance: once; j_gene: TRBJ2-1; d_gene: -; CDR3nt: TGTGCCAGCAGCCACAGGTGGGGGGAGCAGTTCTTC; CDR3aa: CASSHRWGEQFF
v_gene: TRBV27; abundance: -; j_gene: TRBJ2-3; d_gene: -; CDR3nt: TGTGCCAGCAGTATGAGGGGATCCACAGATACGCAGTATTTT; CDR3aa: CASSMRGSTDTQYF
v_gene: TRBV19; abundance: -; j_gene: TRBJ1-1; d_gene: -; CDR3nt: TGTGCCAGTAGTCATCCCCGACAGGTTGGCACTGAAGCTTTCTTT; CDR3aa: CASSHPRQVGTEAFF
v_gene: TRBV27; abundance: -; j_gene: TRBJ2-7; d_gene: -; CDR3nt: TGTGCCAGCAGTTTTGTGGGTGAGGGCTACGAGCAGTACTTC; CDR3aa: CASSFVGEGYEQYF
v_gene: TRBV30; abundance: -; j_gene: TRBJ1-2; d_gene: -; CDR3nt: TGTGCCTGGAGTGTAGGGACAATCAGCTACACCTTC; CDR3aa: CAWSVGTISYTF
v_gene: TRBV25-1; abundance: -; j_gene: TRBJ1-2; d_gene: -; CDR3nt: TGTGCCAGCAGTGCAGGGGCCTATGGCTACACCTTC; CDR3aa: CASSAGAYGYTF
v_gene: TRBV7-9; abundance: -; j_gene: TRBJ2-2; d_gene: -; CDR3nt: TGTGCCAGCAGCTCCCCTCGTATCGGGGAGCTGTTTTTT; CDR3aa: CASSSPRIGELFF
v_gene: TRBV7-9; abundance: once; j_gene: TRBJ2-6; d_gene: TRBD1; CDR3nt: TGTGCCAGCAGCTTAGGGAGGCGGGACAGGAGCCCTGGGGCCAACGTCCTGACTTTC; CDR3aa: CASSLGRRDRSPGANVLTF
v_gene: TRBV7-6; abundance: -; j_gene: TRBJ2-1; d_gene: -; CDR3nt: TGTGCCAGCAGCTGGCTAGCAGACAACTCCTACAATGAGCAGTTCTTC; CDR3aa: CASSWLADNSYNEQFF
v_gene: TRBV27; abundance: -; j_gene: TRBJ1-5; d_gene: -; CDR3nt: TGTGCCAGCAGTCCCAGACAGAAACAGCCCCAGCATTTT; CDR3aa: CASSPRQKQPQHF
v_gene: TRBV5-1; abundance: -; j_gene: TRBJ2-1; d_gene: TRBD2; CDR3nt: TGCGCCAGCAGCTGGACTAGTGGTGAGCAGTTCTTC; CDR3aa: CASSWTSGEQFF
v_gene: TRBV11-2; abundance: once; j_gene: TRBJ1-2; d_gene: -; CDR3nt: TGTGCCAGCAGCTTAGATCAAGGGGCTAACTATGGCTACACCTTC; CDR3aa: CASSLDQGANYGYTF
v_gene: TRBV7-9; abundance: few; j_gene: TRBJ1-1; d_gene: -; CDR3nt: TGTGCCAGCAGTTACAGGGCGGAGGCTTTCTTT; CDR3aa: CASSYRAEAFF
v_gene: TRBV5-1; abundance: -; j_gene: TRBJ1-1; d_gene: -; CDR3nt: TGCGCCAGCAGCTCGAAAGGCACCAGGCCCTCGGAGAACACTGAAGCTTTCTTT; CDR3aa: CASSSKGTRPSENTEAFF
v_gene: TRBV15; abundance: once; j_gene: TRBJ1-5; d_gene: TRBD1; CDR3nt: TGTGCCACCAGCAGGGACAGGGGAAGAGGTCAGCCCCAGCATTTT; CDR3aa: CATSRDRGRGQPQHF
v_gene: TRBV7-8; abundance: -; j_gene: TRBJ2-7; d_gene: TRBD1; CDR3nt: TGTGCCAGCAGCCTCGCCTCAGGGGGTTCCTACGAGCAGTACTTC; CDR3aa: CASSLASGGSYEQYF
v_gene: TRBV9; abundance: -; j_gene: TRBJ2-3; d_gene: TRBD1; CDR3nt: TGTGCCAGCAGTTCACCCCTCGGACAGGACCGCACAGATACGCAGTATTTT; CDR3aa: CASSSPLGQDRTDTQYF
v_gene: TRBV7-3; abundance: -; j_gene: TRBJ2-1; d_gene: -; CDR3nt: TGTGCCAGCAGCTCCGCCGTCCGGGTGCCGGGCAATGAGCAGTTCTTC; CDR3aa: CASSSAVRVPGNEQFF
v_gene: TRBV19; abundance: -; j_gene: TRBJ2-4; d_gene: -; CDR3nt: TGTGCCAGTAGTATTTTCGGTCCCAAAAACATTCAGTACTTC; CDR3aa: CASSIFGPKNIQYF
v_gene: TRBV5-8; abundance: -; j_gene: TRBJ1-1; d_gene: TRBD1; CDR3nt: TGTGCCAGCAGCCCGGGGGCACGGTTAGGGACAGATCTGATTGAAGCTTTCTTT; CDR3aa: CASSPGARLGTDLIEAFF
v_gene: TRBV11-2; abundance: once; j_gene: TRBJ2-7; d_gene: -; CDR3nt: TGTGCCAGCAGACAACGGGGACCCTCCTACGAGCAGTACTTC; CDR3aa: CASRQRGPSYEQYF
v_gene: TRBV5-5; abundance: -; j_gene: TRBJ1-2; d_gene: -; CDR3nt: TGTGCCAGCAGCTTGGGCGGGAATGGCTACACCTTC; CDR3aa: CASSLGGNGYTF
v_gene: TRBV19; abundance: -; j_gene: TRBJ2-7; d_gene: -; CDR3nt: TGTGCCAGTAGTATAGGTTTCGGGTGGATGAACGAGCAGTACTTC; CDR3aa: CASSIGFGWMNEQYF